This T cell receptor (beta chain) was documented in a study of memory CD4+ T cells and cytomegalovirus serostatus. Study as a whole: Donors were healthy Belgian adults, some 10 CMV seropositive and 20 to 25 seronegative.

Overall study findings and caveats: Suggested: most of the CMV-linked TCR signature lies in CD4+ memory cells. CD4+ memory repertoires contained about two fifths of the roughly 150 reported CMV TCRbeta sequences.

The sort gate was single viable CD3+CD4+CD8-CD45RO+ cells for memory CD4+ T cells. In the source study's methods: Out-of-frame sequences were removed, leaving 2,000,000 or so distinct TCRbeta sequences. Data came from immunoSEQ multiplex PCR; TCRdb stores just in-frame clones and leaves some out. From that table come the V and J calls and clone size; the DNA was used to work out D and trimming. The sample has around 44,000 clones, approximately 80% seen once; the top ten hold about 6.8%. As concerns this clone: Its specificity is not known.

The germline CDR1 and CDR2 sequences are LNHDA and SQIVND (reference sequence). V was pared by 5 bases and J by 10 bases, with 17 bases between. The CDR3 extends over 13 amino acids. The sample was memory CD4+ T cells from blood. This sequence originates from an adult in good health and CMV-seronegative. The rearrangement links TRBV19 to TRBJ1-1, with D possibly being TRBD1 (5 bases). This CDR3 is CASSLPRTPPAFF. The CDR3 DNA follows: TGTGCCAGTAGTTTACCCCGGACACCCCCAGCTTTCTTT.